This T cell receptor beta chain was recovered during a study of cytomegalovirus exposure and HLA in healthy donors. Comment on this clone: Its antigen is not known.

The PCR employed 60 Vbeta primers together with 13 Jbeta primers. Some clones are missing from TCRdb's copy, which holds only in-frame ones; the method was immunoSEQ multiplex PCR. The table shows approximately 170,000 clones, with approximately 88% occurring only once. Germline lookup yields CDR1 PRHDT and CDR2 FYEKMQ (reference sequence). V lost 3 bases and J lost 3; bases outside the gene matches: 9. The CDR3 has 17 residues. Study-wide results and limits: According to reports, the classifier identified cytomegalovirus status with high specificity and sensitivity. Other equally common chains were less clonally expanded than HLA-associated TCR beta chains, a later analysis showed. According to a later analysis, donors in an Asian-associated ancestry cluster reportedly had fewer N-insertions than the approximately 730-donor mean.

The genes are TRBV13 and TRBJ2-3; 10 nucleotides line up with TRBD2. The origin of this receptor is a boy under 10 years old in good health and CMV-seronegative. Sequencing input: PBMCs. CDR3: CASSFLQREGRTDTQYF. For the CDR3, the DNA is TGTGCCAGCAGCTTCCTCCAGCGGGAGGGCCGAACAGATACGCAGTATTTT.